This T cell receptor (beta chain) was observed in a study of blood T cell repertoires in COVID-19. Whole-study context: Samples came from the United States, Italy and Spain, spanning acute and convalescent COVID-19.

Measured with immunoSEQ multiplex PCR; TCRdb has only the in-frame clones, and not every one. The data hold about 80,000 clones, with 91% observed a single time. The CDR3 totals 17 residues. Germline loops: CDR1 LNHDA, CDR2 SQIVND (reference sequence). V was pared by 6 bases and J by 0 bases, with 9 bases of the junction left unmatched. The chain combines TRBV19 with TRBJ2-1; 9 bases match TRBD2. Sequencing was carried out using peripheral blood. This TCR came from a woman in her 50s in a cohort sampled during active COVID-19. DNA of the CDR3: TGTGCCAGTAGCATGACTAGCGGACAGACCTCCTACAATGAGCAGTTCTTC. It specifies CASSMTSGQTSYNEQFF.